The 31 T cell receptor beta chains given below trace back to one sample, sequenced in a study of radiotherapy plus CTLA-4 blockade in lung cancer. Profiling relied on immunoSEQ multiplex PCR, and the TCRdb table lists in-frame clones only, not all of them. The sample holds about 45,000 clones; roughly two thirds are singletons and the top ten take 3.5%. The specimen comprised peripheral blood, sampled from a patient treated with radiotherapy plus ipilimumab. These receptors were collected from a human donor with non-small cell lung cancer who had a complete response to radiotherapy plus ipilimumab.

There are a few counts of this clone. The chain uses TRBV2 and TRBJ1-4, with a tentative D call TRBD1 (6 bases). This CDR3 comprises 14 residues. The V and J ends lost 6 bases and 5 bases respectively, with 13 bases between them. The germline V gene encodes CDR1 SNHLY and CDR2 FYNNEI. The CDR3 nucleotides are TGTGCCAGCAGAGAGACAGGCCGGAATGAAAAACTGTTTTTT. Translating it yields CASRETGRNEKLFF.

The chain carries TRBV19 and TRBJ2-7, with D possibly being TRBD2 (5 bases). Germline CDR1 reads LNHDA; CDR2 reads SQIVND (reference sequence). The CDR3 has 13 residues. The V end was cut by 5 bases, the J end by 2 bases, with 10 bases between. CDR3 sequence reads: CASSPGITYEQYF. The CDR3 DNA follows: TGTGCCAGTAGTCCCGGGATAACCTACGAGCAGTACTTC.

The rearrangement uses TRBV10-2 and TRBJ1-4; possible D gene TRBD1, 6 bases. V gave up 3 bases and J gave up 8 bases, with 7 bases separating them. The CDR3 sequence is 12 residues long. Germline V CDR1 and CDR2: WSHSY, SAAADI. DNA of the CDR3: TGCGCCAGCAGTGATGGGGGCGAAAAACTGTTTTTT. Its protein is CASSDGGEKLFF.

The J gene is TRBJ1-5, the V gene TRBV19, with 7 bases fitting TRBD1. Per the germline V gene, CDR1 is LNHDA and CDR2 is SQIVND (reference sequence). V shed 6 bases and J 1 base; nucleotides not matched to a gene: 18. This CDR3 spans 19 amino acids. CDR3 sequence reads: CASSPIRQGGTGSNQPQHF. CDR3 sequence (DNA): TGTGCCAGTAGCCCGATCCGACAGGGAGGTACTGGAAGCAATCAGCCCCAGCATTTT. The variable domain in full, completed from reference TRBV19 and TRBJ1-5, reads DGGITQSPKYLFRKEGQNVTLSCEQNLNHDAMYWYRQDPGQGLRLIYYSQIVNDFQKGDIAEGYSVSREKKESFPLTVTSAQKNPTAFYLCASSPIRQGGTGSNQPQHFGDGTRLSIL.

V gene TRBV10-3 combines with J gene TRBJ1-1; weak D call: TRBD1 (5 bases). Germline V gives CDR1 ENHRY, CDR2 SYGVKD. The CDR3 spans 12 residues. Trimming took 11 bases from V and 1 from J, leaving 11 bases between them. The CDR3 loop is CASCQGNTEAFF. CDR3 nucleotide sequence: TGTGCCTCCTGCCAGGGGAACACTGAAGCTTTCTTT.

This chain uses TRBV4-1 with TRBJ2-1, with TRBD2 matching 12 bases. The CDR3 has 16 amino acids. Trimming took 3 bases from V and 7 from J; bases not matched to a gene: 7. Germline CDR1 and CDR2: MGHRA and YSYEKL. The CDR3 DNA follows: TGCGCCAGCAGCCAGCTAGCGGGGGGGCTCCTGAATGAGCAGTTCTTC. Translating it yields CASSQLAGGLLNEQFF.

The chain uses TRBV7-9 and TRBJ1-5; 11 positions agree with TRBD1. V was pared by 5 bases and J by 4 bases, with 10 bases of the junction left unmatched. Germline CDR1 reads SEHNR; CDR2 reads FQNEAQ (reference sequence). CDR3 length equals 17 residues. The DNA of the CDR3 is TGTGCCAGCAGCCTGGGACAGGGGGTACTCCAAAATCAGCCCCAGCATTTT. As protein: CASSLGQGVLQNQPQHF.

This sequence joins TRBV5-1 and TRBJ1-2; 8 positions match TRBD1. With 1 base clipped from V and 6 bases from J, the junction kept 8 bases outside the gene matches. This CDR3 is built from 15 residues. Germline V gene data show CDR1 as SGHRS and CDR2 as YFSETQ. Written as DNA, the CDR3 is TGCGCCAGCAGCTTGTTTTCGGGACAGGAGAATGGCTACACCTTC. Its translation is CASSLFSGQENGYTF.

V is TRBV5-1 and J is TRBJ2-7; a possible D gene is TRBD2 (5 bases). The CDR3 is 14 amino acids. Germline assignment: CDR1 SGHRS and CDR2 YFSETQ. Between the trimmed V and J ends, which lost 8 bases and 2 bases, there was a span of 17 bases. The CDR3 coding sequence is TGCGCCAGTAAGAACGAGGGCGGTACCTACGAGCAGTACTTC. Translated: CASKNEGGTYEQYF.

This clone has just a few counts. The chain uses TRBV7-2 and TRBJ2-3; 11 nucleotides agree with TRBD2. With 4 bases clipped from V and 8 bases from J, the junction kept 14 bases outside the gene matches. The germline V gene encodes CDR1 SGHTA and CDR2 FQGNSA. CDR3 length equals 17 residues. CDR3 coding DNA: TGTGCCAGCAGCTCGTCAATAACGGGACTAGCGGCAGGTACGCAGTATTTT. Its translation is CASSSSITGLAAGTQYF.

The rearrangement uses TRBV9 and TRBJ2-3; D gene ambiguous. Germline V gene sequence: CDR1 SGDLS, CDR2 YYNGEE. The CDR3 extends over 15 amino acids. V lost 3 bases and J 2 bases, leaving 13 bases between the germline ends. The chain's CDR3 is CASSATPSITDTQYF. In nucleotides, the CDR3 is TGTGCCAGCAGCGCTACCCCCTCGATCACAGATACGCAGTATTTT.

The V and J genes are TRBV6-4 and TRBJ2-5; 11 nucleotides align to TRBD2. The CDR3 totals 17 residues. V trimming: 3 bases; J trimming: 4 bases; junction bases outside the gene matches: 10. Germline lookup yields CDR1 MRHNA and CDR2 SNTAGT. CDR3 sequence: CASSEQQLAGEVETQYF. The CDR3 coding sequence is TGTGCCAGCAGTGAGCAACAACTAGCGGGGGAGGTAGAGACCCAGTACTTC.

The chain links TRBV5-1 to TRBJ2-7, with D perhaps matching TRBD1 (5 bases). V lost 1 base, J lost 5 bases, and 7 bases lay in between. There are 12 residues in the CDR3. Germline assignment: CDR1 SGHRS and CDR2 YFSETQ. CDR3 amino acids: CASSLPGNEQYF. The DNA for the CDR3 is TGCGCCAGCAGCTTGCCAGGGAACGAGCAGTACTTC.

This chain uses TRBV6-1 with TRBJ2-7, with 9 positions matching TRBD1. Trimming removed 2 bases from V and 6 bases from J; junction bases left unmatched: 8. Germline-derived CDR1 and CDR2 are MNHNS and SASEGT. The length of the CDR3 is 15 residues. The CDR3 loop reads CASSERTGEIREQYF. CDR3 sequence (DNA): TGTGCCAGCAGTGAAAGGACAGGGGAAATCCGCGAGCAGTACTTC.

J is TRBJ2-3 and V is TRBV27; 7 nucleotides line up with TRBD2. This CDR3 region has 15 residues. The junction had 12 bases not matched to a gene; V was cut back by 8 bases and J by 4 bases. CDR1 MNHEY and CDR2 SMNVEV come from the germline V gene (reference sequence). DNA of the CDR3: TGTGCCAGCTGGAGACGAGGACTAGACTCAGATACGCAGTATTTT. Translating it yields CASWRRGLDSDTQYF.

This sequence joins TRBV28 and TRBJ2-1, with TRBD2 matching over 9 bases. Per the germline V gene, CDR1 is MDHEN and CDR2 is SYDVKM. The V gene end was trimmed by 6 bases and the J gene end by 5 bases; junction bases not matched to a gene: 17. The CDR3 runs to 18 residues. This chain's CDR3 is CASRGKDLRGRANNEQFF. The CDR3 nucleotides read TGTGCCAGCAGGGGCAAAGATCTTCGCGGGAGGGCCAACAATGAGCAGTTCTTC.

This clone has only a few counts. The rearrangement joins TRBV7-3 to TRBJ2-5; perhaps TRBD1 as D (6 bases). Germline CDR1 SGHTA, CDR2 FQGTGA. CDR3 size: 15 residues. Trimming shortened V by 2 bases and J by 0 bases, and 10 bases separated the two germline ends. CDR3: CASSLGGQYQETQYF. The CDR3, as DNA: TGTGCCAGCAGCTTAGGGGGCCAGTACCAAGAGACCCAGTACTTC.

With regard to this clone: The same CDR3 can be traced to other DNA sequences in this sample. This sequence joins TRBV19 and TRBJ1-6, with a weak D call TRBD1 (6 bases). The germline V gene encodes CDR1 LNHDA and CDR2 SQIVND (reference sequence). V dropped 3 bases and J dropped 0 bases, with 21 bases sitting between them. CDR3 length: 20 amino acids. DNA of the CDR3: TGTGCCAGTAGTATGGAGTTGCCCGCTAGGACAGCCTCCTATAATTCACCCCTCCACTTT. Amino acid sequence: CASSMELPARTASYNSPLHF.

In this sample, this clone turned up once. This chain joins TRBV6-1 and TRBJ1-1; 7 nucleotides match TRBD1. Trimming took 7 bases from V and 1 from J; bases not matched to a gene: 6. Per germline, CDR1 MNHNS and CDR2 SASEGT. The CDR3 loop spans 14 amino acids. The CDR3 loop reads CASTGTAGNTEAFF. The CDR3 DNA follows: TGTGCCAGCACGGGGACAGCGGGGAACACTGAAGCTTTCTTT.

The V gene is TRBV6-6, the J gene TRBJ2-7, with 9 positions matching TRBD2. Germline V gives CDR1 MNHNY, CDR2 SVGAGI (reference sequence). With 0 bases clipped from V and 7 bases from J, the junction kept 10 bases outside the gene matches. This CDR3 comprises 16 residues. The CDR3 region is CASSYSSVAGVGEQYF. The CDR3 bases are TGTGCCAGCAGTTACTCGTCCGTAGCGGGGGTGGGGGAGCAGTACTTC.

This clone came up once. The V gene is TRBV4-3, the J gene TRBJ1-1, with TRBD1 matching 9 bases. The CDR3 covers 14 residues. The germline V gene has CDR1 LGHNA and CDR2 YSLEER. V dropped 4 bases and J dropped 1; count of bases not matched to a gene: 1. The CDR3, as DNA: TGCGCCAGCAGCCTGGACAGGGGGAACACTGAAGCTTTCTTT. Its translation is CASSLDRGNTEAFF.

The chain carries TRBV4-3 and TRBJ2-2, with D hard to call. V lost 1 base and J lost 1, with 4 bases in between. From germline, CDR1 is LGHNA and CDR2 YSLEER. The CDR3 extends over 14 amino acids. CDR3 loop: CASSQVWNTGELFF. DNA for the CDR3: TGCGCCAGCAGCCAAGTATGGAACACCGGGGAGCTGTTTTTT.

This chain joins TRBV10-3 and TRBJ2-1, with TRBD1 matching over 8 bases. V dropped 6 bases and J dropped 6; count of bases not matched to a gene: 7. This CDR3 spans 14 amino acids. CDR1 is ENHRY and CDR2 is SYGVKD in the germline V gene. DNA of the CDR3: TGTGCCATCAGCCCAGGGGGCAGGGGCAATGAGCAGTTCTTC. This codes for CAISPGGRGNEQFF.

The table lists this clone with a count of one. V gene TRBV11-2 combines with J gene TRBJ1-1, with D perhaps TRBD1 (6 bases). Looked up from germline, CDR1 is SGHAT and CDR2 is FQNNGV. This CDR3 has 14 residues. Trimming stripped 6 bases from V and 5 bases from J, with 16 bases between. CDR3: CASRGAQGRTEAFF. CDR3 nucleotide sequence: TGTGCCAGCAGGGGAGCACAGGGTAGGACTGAAGCTTTCTTT. Supplemented by reference TRBV11-2 and TRBJ1-1, the full variable domain reads EAGVAQSPRYKIIEKRQSVAFWCNPISGHATLYWYQQILGQGPKLLIQFQNNGVVDDSQLPKDRFSAERLKGVDSTLKIQPAKLEDSAVYLCASRGAQGRTEAFFGQGTRLTVV.

This clone was detected only once. The chain employs TRBV30 and TRBJ1-5, with D maybe TRBD1 (5 bases). The CDR3 contains 13 residues. V was pared by 3 bases and J by 1 base, with 7 bases between. Germline-derived CDR1 and CDR2 are GTSNPN and SVGIG (reference sequence). The CDR3 DNA follows: TGTGCCTGGAGCCGGGGGAGCAATCAGCCCCAGCATTTT. Its protein product is CAWSRGSNQPQHF.

The chain is built from TRBV10-2 and TRBJ1-5; 7 bases are a match to TRBD1. CDR1 is WSHSY, CDR2 SAAADI, per germline. The CDR3 is made up of 14 amino acids. The junction had 6 bases not matched to a gene; V was cut back by 7 bases and J by 3 bases. The CDR3 reads CASNFRGINQPQHF. CDR3 DNA sequence: TGCGCCAGCAATTTCAGGGGGATCAATCAGCCCCAGCATTTT.

The chain links TRBV13 to TRBJ2-1; tentative D call: TRBD2 (5 bases). CDR3 length: 11 residues. CDR1 and CDR2 (germline): PRHDT, FYEKMQ (reference sequence). With 4 bases removed from V and 13 bases from J, the gap between germline ends came to 11 bases. The CDR3 nucleotides are TGTGCCAGCAGCTCTCGGGGTACCCAGTTCTTC. Protein sequence: CASSSRGTQFF.

CDR3 nucleotides: TGTGCCAGCTCACCACCGAGCACAGCTGGAAACACCATATATTTT. Translation: CASSPPSTAGNTIYF. The chain uses TRBV18 and TRBJ1-3; D remains unclear. CDR1 is KGHSH, CDR2 LQKENI, per germline. V was trimmed by 0 bases and J by 2 bases, leaving 8 bases between them. The CDR3 runs 15 residues.

The sample holds a few counts of this clone. The chain links TRBV29-1 to TRBJ2-7, with 9 bases identical to TRBD2. Trimming cost V 5 bases and J 0 bases; bases outside gene matches: 11. This CDR3 is built from 16 residues. Per germline, CDR1 SQVTM and CDR2 ANQGSEA. In nucleotides, the CDR3 is TGCAGCGTTACAACCCCGACTAGCGGAGACTCCTACGAGCAGTACTTC. It encodes CSVTTPTSGDSYEQYF.

CDR3 amino acids: CAISGHGGSEQYF. The CDR3 DNA reads TGTGCCATCAGTGGTCACGGGGGAAGCGAGCAGTACTTC. The chain has TRBV10-3 and TRBJ2-5, with a weak D call TRBD2 (6 bases). The DNA end favors TRBJ2-7, so the J call may be wrong. The CDR3 sequence is 13 residues long. From germline, CDR1 is ENHRY and CDR2 SYGVKD.

The CDR3 DNA follows: TGTGCCATCAGTGAGATGCCATCGGGAAACACTGAAGCTTTCTTT. It is translated as CAISEMPSGNTEAFF. The genes are TRBV10-3 and TRBJ1-1; D not resolved. The germline gives CDR1 ENHRY, CDR2 SYGVKD. The CDR3 extends over 15 amino acids. V lost 2 bases and J 2 bases, leaving 12 bases between the germline ends.